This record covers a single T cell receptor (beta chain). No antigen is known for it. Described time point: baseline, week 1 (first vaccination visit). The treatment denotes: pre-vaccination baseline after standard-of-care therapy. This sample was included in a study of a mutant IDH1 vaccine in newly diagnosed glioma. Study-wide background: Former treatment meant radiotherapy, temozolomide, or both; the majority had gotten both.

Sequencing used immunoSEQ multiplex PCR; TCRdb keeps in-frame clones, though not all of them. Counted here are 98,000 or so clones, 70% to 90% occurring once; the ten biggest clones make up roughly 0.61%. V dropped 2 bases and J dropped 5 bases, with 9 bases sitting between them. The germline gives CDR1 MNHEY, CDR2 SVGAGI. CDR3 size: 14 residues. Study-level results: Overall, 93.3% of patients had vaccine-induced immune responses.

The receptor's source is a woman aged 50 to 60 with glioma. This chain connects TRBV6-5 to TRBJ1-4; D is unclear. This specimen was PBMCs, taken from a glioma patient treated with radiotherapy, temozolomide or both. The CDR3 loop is CASSYVEGNEKLFF. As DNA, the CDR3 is TGTGCCAGCAGTTACGTCGAAGGGAATGAAAAACTGTTTTTT.